This note documents a single TCR beta chain sequence. TCRdb's copy holds only in-frame clones and misses some; the assay was immunoSEQ multiplex PCR. The sample holds fewer than 30,000 clones; 70% to 90% are singletons and the top ten take around 5%. The record originates from a study of ipilimumab plus nivolumab after autologous stem cell transplantation. Per the germline V gene, CDR1 is MNHEY and CDR2 is SVGAGI. V lost 7 bases to trimming and J lost 2 bases, with 8 bases between them. The CDR3 contains 12 residues. Starting 14 to 28 days after autologous transplant, ipilimumab 1 mg/kg was given. This TCR derives from a male donor with diffuse large B-cell lymphoma. This specimen consisted of PBMCs, obtained in a trial of ipilimumab plus nivolumab as post-transplant consolidation. The rearrangement links TRBV6-5 to TRBJ1-2; D possibly corresponds to TRBD1 (5 bases). The CDR3 DNA follows: TGTGCCAGCAAAGGGGCCAACTATGGCTACACCTTC. Amino acids: CASKGANYGYTF.